This T cell receptor beta chain was identified during a study of PD-1 blockade in classical Hodgkin lymphoma. Produced via immunoSEQ multiplex PCR; TCRdb's table is partial and in-frame only. The sample carries tens of thousands of clones, 90% recorded once. Note on this clone: Its antigen is unknown.

Indicated time point: cycle 4 day 1 (C4D1), after about 6 weeks of nivolumab. Patients all relapsed after autologous stem cell transplantation, and there was variation in brentuximab vedotin exposure. Unmatched junction bases numbered 14, after V lost 4 bases and J lost 8 bases. Germline CDR1 reads SGHNT; CDR2 reads YYREEE (reference sequence). The CDR3 length is 15 residues. Findings of the study overall: Lower baseline TCR diversity was reported for newly diagnosed patients than for healthy donors. Possible causes of repertoire differences, disease activity or prior therapy, remain undefined. CD4+ TCR diversity, unlike CD8+, climbed significantly by C4D1.

This sequence originates from a human donor with classical Hodgkin lymphoma. This rearrangement joins TRBV5-4 to TRBJ2-7; 8 bases are shared with TRBD2. The sequences come from peripheral blood mononuclear cells (PBMCs), collected before the fourth cycle of nivolumab. CDR3 nucleotide sequence: TGTGCCAGCAGCCCCCAGACTAGCGAGTCGCTCCAGCAGTACTTC. It is translated as CASSPQTSESLQQYF. Full variable domain (rest looked up from reference TRBV5-4 and TRBJ2-7): ETGVTQSPTHLIKTRGQQVTLRCSSQSGHNTVSWYQQALGQGPQFIFQYYREEENGRGNFPPRFSGLQFPNYSSELNVNALELDDSALYLCASSPQTSESLQQYFGPGTRLTVT.